Shown below are 4 T cell receptor beta chains from a single sample sequenced in a study of T cell repertoires in cytomegalovirus infection. In TCRdb, the reads were re-called with MiXCR into one record per CDR3 protein. The sample has about 330,000 distinct CDR3 sequences; 9.5% are singletons. Sequencing input: PBMCs. Receptors were obtained from a human donor in good health (CMV status not recorded). Some clones in this sample may be carry-over from other donors' samples.

This clonotype was counted many times. The chain uses TRBV7-2 and TRBJ2-2; D not resolved. The CDR3 has 17 amino acids. The germline gives CDR1 SGHTA, CDR2 FQGNSA. The V end lost 2 bases, the J end lost 2 bases, and 15 bases lay between the germline ends. The CDR3 bases are TGTGCCAGCAGCTTAATTGGGATCGGCCTTAACACCGGGGAGCTGTTTTTT. Protein: CASSLIGIGLNTGELFF.

In this sample, this clonotype turned up many times. The chain links TRBV10-3 to TRBJ1-1; weak D call: TRBD1 (6 bases). Germline V gene data show CDR1 as ENHRY and CDR2 as SYGVKD. The CDR3 is 14 residues long. Trimming took 7 bases from V and 0 from J, leaving 12 bases between them. The chain's CDR3 is CAIKPTGLNTEAFF. In nucleotides, the CDR3 is TGTGCCATCAAACCGACAGGTTTGAACACTGAAGCTTTCTTT.

This clonotype was counted ten times or more. V usage is TRBV7-6 and J usage is TRBJ1-1; D is perhaps TRBD1 (6 bases). The V gene's germline CDR1 is SGHVS and CDR2 FNYEAQ. CDR3 length equals 15 residues. V dropped 1 base and J dropped 5 bases, with 14 bases sitting between them. CDR3 in DNA: TGTGCCAGCAGCTTAGGGGGGCGGAAAGTTACTGAAGCTTTCTTT. Its translation is CASSLGGRKVTEAFF.

This clonotype was recorded at least ten times. V is TRBV28 and J is TRBJ1-5; unclear D gene. V was trimmed by 4 bases and J by 3 bases, leaving 13 bases between them. The CDR3 totals 15 residues. In germline, CDR1 is MDHEN, CDR2 SYDVKM. In DNA, the CDR3 is TGTGCCAGCAGTTCACGAGTCCTCCACAATCAGCCCCAGCATTTT. Translating it yields CASSSRVLHNQPQHF.